The clone carrying this TCR beta chain was seen a few times. Its antigen is not known. The sample belongs to a study of T cell repertoires in cytomegalovirus infection. TCRdb reanalysed the reads using MiXCR and keeps one entry per CDR3 protein. The sample consists of a few hundred thousand distinct CDR3 sequences, almost 30% of them appearing once. The TCR originated in a human donor in good health (CMV status not recorded). Some clones in this sample may be carry-over from other donors' samples. This specimen was cultured PBMCs, taken from culture after CMV antigen stimulation.

This chain's CDR3 is CASSLALQAYGYTF. The CDR3 coding sequence is TGTGCCAGCAGCTTAGCCTTGCAGGCCTATGGCTACACCTTC. The genes are TRBV7-8 and TRBJ1-2; D is ambiguous. Germline-derived CDR1 and CDR2 are SGHVS and FQNEAQ. Trimming stripped 0 bases from V and 4 bases from J, with 9 bases between. The CDR3 is made up of 14 amino acids.